This T cell receptor beta chain was obtained from a study of blood T cells in healthy people across ages. The authors ran a second PCR of about 6 to 11 cycles using a sample-barcoded 5' primer and a J-beta primer mix. Every sample gave at least 2.5 million paired-end reads containing CDR3. TCRdb passed the 5' RACE reads through MiXCR, listing each CDR3 protein once. The data hold approximately 800,000 distinct CDR3 sequences, with 62% observed a single time. CDR1 and CDR2 (germline): SQVTM, ANQGSEA. The ends were cut back, 4 bases at V and 4 bases at J, with 13 bases in the middle. The CDR3 has 13 amino acids.

Material: blood. The chain is built from TRBV29-1 and TRBJ2-5, with a possible D match to TRBD2 (5 bases). The receptor was isolated from a man aged 25-45 years in good health. The CDR3 loop reads CSVARTRRETQYF. In nucleotides, the CDR3 is TGCAGCGTTGCCAGGACTCGCCGAGAGACCCAGTACTTC.